The 5 T cell receptor beta chains presented below share a single source sample, sequenced in a study of blood T cells in healthy people across ages. Together with a sample-barcoded 5' primer, a J-beta primer mix was included in a second PCR lasting 7 to 11 cycles. In TCRdb, the 5' RACE reads were re-called with MiXCR into one record per CDR3 protein. Of roughly 800,000 distinct CDR3 sequences listed, less than 70% are singletons. The sequenced sample was blood. The receptors here all came from a man older than 75 in good health.

The chain combines TRBV5-1 with TRBJ2-1, with 7 bases lining up with TRBD2. The V segment lost 0 bases and the J segment 15 bases; nucleotides outside the gene matches: 12. CDR1 and CDR2 (germline): SGHRS, YFSETQ. The CDR3 is made up of 14 amino acids. CDR3 nucleotide sequence: TGCGCCAGCAGCTTGGAGGCGCCTCGGCGGGAGTGGTTCTTC. It yields the protein CASSLEAPRREWFF.

This chain uses TRBV4-1 with TRBJ1-2; TRBD1 matches at 7 bases. The germline V gene has CDR1 MGHRA and CDR2 YSYEKL. V shed 0 bases, J shed 6 bases, and the junction held 10 bases outside the gene matches. This CDR3 spans 16 amino acids. CDR3 loop: CASSQDSPGGDDGYTF. DNA of the CDR3: TGCGCCAGCAGCCAAGATTCCCCAGGGGGGGACGATGGCTACACCTTC.

The chain couples TRBV7-6 to TRBJ2-1, with 8 nucleotides matching TRBD2. V shed 6 bases and J 5 bases; nucleotides not matched to a gene: 9. This CDR3 comprises 15 residues. Germline V gene lookup returns CDR1 SGHVS and CDR2 FNYEAQ. The CDR3 bases are TGTGCCAGCAGTTGGGCGGGAGGATCCCACAATGAGCAGTTCTTC. This sequence encodes CASSWAGGSHNEQFF.

The chain uses TRBV28 and TRBJ1-1, with D unclear. This CDR3 region has 15 residues. CDR1 is MDHEN, CDR2 SYDVKM, per germline. V lost 2 bases to trimming and J lost 4 bases, with 14 bases between them. The CDR3 bases are TGTGCCAGCAGTTTAGAGAAGACGGGAGTCACTGAAGCTTTCTTT. Encoded protein: CASSLEKTGVTEAFF.

This sequence joins TRBV20-1 and TRBJ2-1, with TRBD2 identical over 10 bases. Germline assignment: CDR1 DFQATT and CDR2 SNEGSKA (reference sequence). CDR3 size: 14 residues. V was clipped by 6 bases and J by 7 bases; unmatched bases: 9. CDR3 in DNA: TGCAGTGCACAAACTAGCGGGACTAGGAATGAGCAGTTCTTC. Translation: CSAQTSGTRNEQFF.